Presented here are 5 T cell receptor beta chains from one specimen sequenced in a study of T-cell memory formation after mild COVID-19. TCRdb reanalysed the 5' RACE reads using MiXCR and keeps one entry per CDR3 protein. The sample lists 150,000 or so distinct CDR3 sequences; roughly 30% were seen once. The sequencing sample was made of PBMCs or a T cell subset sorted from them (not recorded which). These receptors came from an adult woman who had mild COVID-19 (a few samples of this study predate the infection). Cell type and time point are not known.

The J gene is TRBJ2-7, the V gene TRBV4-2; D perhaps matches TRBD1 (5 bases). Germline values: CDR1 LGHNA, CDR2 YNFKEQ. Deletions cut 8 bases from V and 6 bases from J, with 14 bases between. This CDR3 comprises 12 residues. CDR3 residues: CASGLQGSEQYF. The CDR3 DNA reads TGTGCCAGCGGGCTCCAGGGAAGCGAGCAGTACTTC.

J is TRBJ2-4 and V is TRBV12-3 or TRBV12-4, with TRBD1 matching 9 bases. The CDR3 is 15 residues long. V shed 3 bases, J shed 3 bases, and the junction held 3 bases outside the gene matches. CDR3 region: CASSLLGQGKNIQYF. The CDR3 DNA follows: TGTGCCAGCAGTTTGTTGGGACAGGGCAAAAACATTCAGTACTTC.

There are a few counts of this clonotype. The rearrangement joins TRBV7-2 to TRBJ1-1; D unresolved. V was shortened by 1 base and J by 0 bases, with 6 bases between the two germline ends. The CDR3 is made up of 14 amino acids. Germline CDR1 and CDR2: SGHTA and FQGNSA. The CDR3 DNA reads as TGTGCCAGCAGCTTAGTTCTGGTGAACACTGAAGCTTTCTTT. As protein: CASSLVLVNTEAFF.

The CDR3 DNA reads as TGTGCCAGCAGCCAAGTGGCCAGCGGGGAAGAGACCCAGTACTTC. This encodes CASSQVASGEETQYF. This sequence joins TRBV14 and TRBJ2-5, with 7 bases that match TRBD2. The CDR3 loop spans 15 amino acids. CDR1 SGHDN and CDR2 FVKESK come from the germline V gene. The V segment lost 1 base and the J segment 3 bases; nucleotides outside the gene matches: 5.

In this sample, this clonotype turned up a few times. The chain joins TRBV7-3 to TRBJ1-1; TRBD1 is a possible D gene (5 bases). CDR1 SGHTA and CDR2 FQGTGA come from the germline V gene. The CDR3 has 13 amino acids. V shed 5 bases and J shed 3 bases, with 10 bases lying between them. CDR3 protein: CASSPIGDTEAFF. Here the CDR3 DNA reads TGTGCCAGCAGCCCTATAGGGGACACTGAAGCTTTCTTT.